The rows below give T cell receptor beta chains drawn from one sample of a study of shared clonotypes between healthy human individuals. Sequenced by immunoSEQ multiplex PCR; TCRdb stores in-frame clones only, minus some. The sample lists 2 million to 2.5 million clones, approximately 95% occurring once. Sequences were obtained from naive CD4+ T cells sorted from blood. Receptor source: a man between 18 and 29 years old in good health. The conserved cysteine and the conserved F or W are not part of the CDR3 here.

J gene: TRBJ1-2
V gene: TRBV6-1
CDR3 protein: ASRRDRATYGYT

J gene: TRBJ1-6
V gene: TRBV11-2
CDR3 protein: ASSLEGRSYNSPLH

J gene: TRBJ2-1
V gene: TRBV5-4
CDR3 protein: ASSYGLAGPNEQF

J gene: TRBJ1-6
V gene: TRBV7-3
CDR3 protein: ASSPKTAYNSPLH

J gene: TRBJ2-2
V gene: TRBV11-2
CDR3 protein: ASSRTALNTGELF

J gene: TRBJ1-2
V gene: TRBV28
CDR3 protein: ASSARPGGGGYT

J gene: TRBJ2-5
V gene: TRBV5-4
CDR3 protein: ASSPQGAQTQY

J gene: TRBJ2-7
V gene: TRBV5-5
CDR3 protein: ASSLANDEQY

J gene: TRBJ1-4
V gene: TRBV18
CDR3 protein: ASSPPGSQEKLF

J gene: TRBJ2-7
V gene: TRBV28
CDR3 protein: ASSGGTLGTYEQY

J gene: TRBJ2-1
V gene: TRBV6-1
CDR3 protein: ASSGRDRGREQF

J gene: TRBJ1-2
V gene: TRBV5-1
CDR3 protein: ASSLVPDTYGYT

J gene: TRBJ1-5
V gene: TRBV27
CDR3 protein: ASRTSTGGSQPQH

J gene: TRBJ1-1
V gene: TRBV14
CDR3 protein: ASSHDTGEVMNTEAF

J gene: TRBJ2-7
V gene: TRBV5-1
CDR3 protein: ASSSGLAGDEQY

J gene: TRBJ2-3
V gene: TRBV5-6
CDR3 protein: ASSGGRVDTQY

J gene: TRBJ2-7
V gene: TRBV6-5
CDR3 protein: ASSFSGSSYEQY

J gene: TRBJ2-7
V gene: TRBV4-3
CDR3 protein: ASSQALGVSYEQY

J gene: TRBJ2-7
V gene: TRBV18
CDR3 protein: ASSPGLPDYEQY

J gene: TRBJ1-5
V gene: TRBV5-1
CDR3 protein: ASSLVPGALQPQH

J gene: TRBJ1-1
V gene: TRBV14
CDR3 protein: ASSQESGAGTEAF

J gene: TRBJ1-1
V gene: TRBV10-3
CDR3 protein: AISESAGLTEAF

J gene: TRBJ1-2
V gene: TRBV6-1
CDR3 protein: ASSRQGSNYGYT

J gene: TRBJ2-5
V gene: TRBV7-2
CDR3 protein: ASSLAMGLQETQY

J gene: TRBJ2-5
V gene: TRBV10-1
CDR3 protein: ASSGTAKETQY

J gene: TRBJ1-1
V gene: TRBV12-5
CDR3 protein: ASGSNSYNEAF

J gene: TRBJ2-5
V gene: TRBV10-3
CDR3 protein: AISESGTQETQY

J gene: TRBJ2-7
V gene: TRBV9
CDR3 protein: ARGDKQGLAAHEQY

J gene: TRBJ2-3
V gene: TRBV2
CDR3 protein: ASSEALRAFSTDTQY

J gene: TRBJ2-2
V gene: TRBV19
CDR3 protein: ASSINSRSNTGELF

J gene: TRBJ1-4
V gene: TRBV9
CDR3 protein: ASSVGDSVRNNEKLF

J gene: TRBJ2-7
V gene: TRBV5-1
CDR3 protein: ASSRTGGTYEQY

J gene: TRBJ2-7
V gene: TRBV7-9
CDR3 protein: ASSPSLIYEQY

J gene: TRBJ1-5
V gene: TRBV7-9
CDR3 protein: ASSWGNQPQH

J gene: TRBJ2-7
V gene: TRBV5-6
CDR3 protein: ASSLRREQY

J gene: TRBJ2-7
V gene: TRBV18
CDR3 protein: ASSPPARGRPGDEQY

J gene: TRBJ1-1
V gene: TRBV6-5
CDR3 protein: ASRMTGGTEAF

J gene: TRBJ2-7
V gene: TRBV13
CDR3 protein: ASSLGLAGNPDYEQY

J gene: TRBJ1-4
V gene: TRBV5-8
CDR3 protein: ASSFGSASATNEKLF

J gene: TRBJ2-1
V gene: TRBV7-2
CDR3 protein: ASSPPGVRNEQF

J gene: TRBJ2-5
V gene: TRBV7-2
CDR3 protein: ASSFFPNPQETQY

J gene: TRBJ2-1
V gene: TRBV5-1
CDR3 protein: ASSLLDTYNEQF

J gene: TRBJ1-2
V gene: TRBV2
CDR3 protein: ASSEFSKGGYGYT

J gene: TRBJ2-3
V gene: TRBV28
CDR3 protein: ASSLTGADTQY

J gene: TRBJ2-7
V gene: TRBV29-1
CDR3 protein: SVGQVDEQY

J gene: TRBJ2-1
V gene: TRBV5-1
CDR3 protein: ASSFSQGRFSGLNEQF

J gene: TRBJ2-2
V gene: TRBV18
CDR3 protein: ASSERSGGELF

J gene: TRBJ2-7
V gene: TRBV6-5
CDR3 protein: ASSYKRNYEQY

J gene: TRBJ1-2
V gene: TRBV2
CDR3 protein: ASSVGRSTDGYT

J gene: TRBJ1-5
V gene: TRBV13
CDR3 protein: ASSSSGTANQPQH

J gene: TRBJ1-1
V gene: TRBV10-3
CDR3 protein: AISEDREAF

J gene: TRBJ2-3
V gene: TRBV10-3
CDR3 protein: AISPAVEQTYNTDTQY

J gene: TRBJ2-1
V gene: TRBV7-3
CDR3 protein: ASSLRASGGREQF

J gene: TRBJ2-7
V gene: TRBV6-1
CDR3 protein: ASSARGYEQY

J gene: TRBJ2-5
V gene: TRBV21-1
CDR3 protein: ASSSPGAKETQY

J gene: TRBJ1-2
V gene: TRBV5-6
CDR3 protein: ASSPRQIYGYT

J gene: TRBJ1-1
V gene: TRBV6-6
CDR3 protein: ASQDTEAF

J gene: TRBJ2-7
V gene: TRBV30
CDR3 protein: AWHKSGTGAYEQY

J gene: TRBJ2-7
V gene: TRBV27
CDR3 protein: AIGLAGVSGQY